This T cell receptor (beta chain) was retrieved from a study of T cells after yellow fever vaccination (dated by TCRdb to about 2019). A note on the overall study: The SMART-Seq v4 Ultra Low Input RNA kit was used to prepare libraries from fractions with low cell numbers. Bulk TCR alpha and beta repertoires were sequenced longitudinally to track T-cell clones before and after primary and booster YFV17D yellow fever vaccination. Two healthy male donors, one aged 18 to 29 and one aged 30 to 40 years, made up the cohort. Blood was drawn at multiple timepoints before and after primary and secondary immunization, with bulk PBMC replicates and cell subsets isolated. The study at large found these results: Computational filtering was needed because FACS-sorted repertoires could contain abundant contaminating clonotypes from the bulk population. After the booster, most of the clones that had expanded following primary vaccination were detected again (almost 98% of CD4 and 80% to 90% of CD8), which suggests that memory was broadly maintained. Compared with the primary T-cell response, the secondary T-cell response was faster but weaker, reaching its peak on day 5 rather than on day 15. A small fraction of clonotypes showed up in both the CD4 and CD8 compartments, probably as a result of convergent recombination. Because only two donors were included in the study, the extent to which the findings can be generalized is limited.

Sample treatment or condition, as interpreted from the label and publication: live attenuated yellow fever vaccine strain. PBMCs were isolated from peripheral blood using a standard Ficoll-Paque protocol. Epitope-specific CD8 T cells were sorted with a dextramer loaded with the yellow fever NS4B epitope peptide, together with anti-CD3 and anti-CD8 staining. RNA was extracted with TriZol from bulk PBMCs, CD4 and CD8 fractions, and dextramer-positive and dextramer-negative fractions. TCR cDNA was synthesized by 5'RACE template switching, which introduced a universal primer site and unique molecular identifiers. Priming of cDNA synthesis was performed from both the TCR alpha and TCR beta constant segments. Library amplification used two PCR steps, and the second PCR step added sample barcodes and sequencing adapters. Sequencing of libraries was done on Illumina HiSeq 2500 (2x100 bp) or NovaSeq (2x150 bp). Turning to the authors' computational methods: Reads were demultiplexed and collapsed into UMI consensus sequences with MIGEC, and V(D)J alignment was performed with MiXCR. Clonotypes responding to the vaccine were identified with edgeR on replicate PBMC samples, with the criteria of FDR below 0.01 and a log2 fold change above 5 up to day 15. CD4 or CD8 identity was assigned to each bulk clonotype according to whether the clonotype was present at higher abundance in the sequenced CD4 repertoire or the sequenced CD8 repertoire. Clonotypes enriched at least 10-fold in dextramer-positive over dextramer-negative fractions were defined as NS4B-specific, and CD4-biased clonotypes were excluded. The public reads were run again by TCRdb, first through fastp at Q25 and then through MiXCR, and only productive beta chains were kept. Identical CDR3 protein sequences are pooled into one entry, listed with their most common genes and DNA. The V and J calls and clone size come from TCRdb's table, not from the authors' own analysis. In this sample the table shows under 55,000 distinct CDR3 sequences, approximately 7% of which occur a single time. The top ten clones comprise roughly a quarter of the sample.

V loses 1 base of germline sequence and J loses 0 bases, and the interval between the two ends is 4 bases. The germline V gene specifies SGHAT as CDR1 and FQNNGV as CDR2. The CDR3 starts with the cysteine, ends with the phenylalanine, and has 15 residues. Here the CDR3 DNA is all that survives: 45 bases in frame from base 1. This clonotype was seen more than once but under ten times. No qualities accompany the bases; no much larger clone lies one base away. The input for sequencing was CD8+ T cells not binding an NS4B(214-222) dextramer, sorted from PBMCs, taken about 41 days after the first yellow fever vaccination. Explained via the paper, the cell subset or site label denotes: NS4B epitope dextramer-negative CD8 T cells. This receptor was taken from a young man who received the YFV17D yellow fever vaccine. The V gene is TRBV11-2 and the J gene is TRBJ2-6, with the D gene uncertain. The sequenced DNA is TGTGCCAGCAGCTTAGGCCGCTCTGGGGCCAACGTCCTGACTTTC. Its coded protein is CASSLGRSGANVLTF.